These 11 T cell receptor beta chains share one sample of origin, sequenced in a study of cytomegalovirus exposure and HLA in healthy donors. The method was immunoSEQ multiplex PCR; TCRdb's version includes in-frame clones alone and lacks a portion of them. The repertoire holds about 98,000 clones, with roughly 84% as singletons. The specimen sequenced was PBMCs. The receptor source for this set is a young man in good health and CMV-seropositive.

V usage is TRBV4-1 and J usage is TRBJ2-5; D is possibly TRBD2 (5 bases). The CDR3 spans 14 residues. Germline-derived CDR1 and CDR2 are MGHRA and YSYEKL. V lost 0 bases and J 5 bases, leaving 10 bases between the germline ends. The CDR3 is CASSQEGAGETQYF. The CDR3 nucleotides read TGCGCCAGCAGCCAAGAGGGAGCAGGTGAGACCCAGTACTTC.

The V call is TRBV7-2, the J call TRBJ2-2; 7 bases align to TRBD2. The germline V gene encodes CDR1 SGHTA and CDR2 FQGNSA. CDR3 size: 17 residues. With 5 bases clipped from V and 0 bases from J, the junction kept 9 bases outside the gene matches. The CDR3 DNA follows: TGTGCCAGCAGCGTACTTAGCGGGCGACCGAACACCGGGGAGCTGTTTTTT. This gives the protein CASSVLSGRPNTGELFF.

This clone was detected a few times. The J gene is TRBJ2-1, the V gene TRBV25-1; 8 bases align to TRBD1. After removal of 5 bases from V and 3 bases from J, the junction contained 0 bases not matched to a gene. Germline CDR1 MGHDK, CDR2 SYGVNS. CDR3 length: 13 residues. The CDR3 DNA reads as TGTGCCAGCAGTACAGGGGGCTACAATGAGCAGTTCTTC. As protein: CASSTGGYNEQFF.

The chain links TRBV4-3 to TRBJ2-1, with a possible D match to TRBD2 (5 bases). V dropped 1 base and J dropped 7 bases, with 11 bases sitting between them. The CDR3 runs 14 residues. CDR1 LGHNA and CDR2 YSLEER come from the germline V gene. The CDR3: CASSQVRTANEQFF. CDR3 in DNA: TGCGCCAGCAGCCAAGTTCGGACTGCGAATGAGCAGTTCTTC.

The chain recombines TRBV7-2 with TRBJ2-5, with TRBD1 as a possible D gene (6 bases). With 4 bases removed from V and 5 bases from J, the gap between germline ends came to 11 bases. This CDR3 has 13 residues. Germline V gene sequence: CDR1 SGHTA, CDR2 FQGNSA. CDR3 sequence reads: CASSSTGLETQYF. The CDR3 DNA follows: TGTGCCAGCAGCTCGACAGGTTTGGAGACCCAGTACTTC.

The CDR3 nucleotides are TGTGCCAGCAGCTTGGGGGCAGGATCTAGCACAGATACGCAGTATTTT. It codes for CASSLGAGSSTDTQYF. The chain joins TRBV5-8 to TRBJ2-3; D unclear. The length of the CDR3 is 16 residues. Trimming stripped 0 bases from V and 0 bases from J, with 11 bases between. Germline CDR1 is SGHTS and CDR2 is YDEGEE. Looking up the rest from reference TRBV5-8 and TRBJ2-3 gives the full variable domain: EAGVTQSPTHLIKTRGQQATLRCSPISGHTSVYWYQQALGLGLQFLLWYDEGEERNRGNFPPRFSGRQFPNYSSELNVNALELEDSALYLCASSLGAGSSTDTQYFGPGTRLTVL.

V is TRBV29-1 and J is TRBJ1-2; 10 bases agree with TRBD1. CDR3 length: 13 residues. Germline values: CDR1 SQVTM, CDR2 ANQGSEA. With 8 bases clipped from V and 0 bases from J, the junction kept 3 bases outside the gene matches. In DNA form, the CDR3 reads TGCAGCACTGGGACAGGGGCTAACTATGGCTACACCTTC. Translating gives CSTGTGANYGYTF.

The V gene is TRBV23-1, the J gene TRBJ2-2, with D maybe TRBD1 (6 bases). TRBV23-1 is recorded as an ORF, its role being uncertain. CDR3 length equals 16 residues. V was shortened by 3 bases and J by 4 bases, with 15 bases between the two germline ends. CDR3 nucleotide sequence: TGCGCCAGCAGTCAGCCGGGACACCCGGGCACCGGGGAGCTGTTTTTT. This encodes CASSQPGHPGTGELFF.

The chain employs TRBV25-1 and TRBJ2-5; a weak D match, TRBD2 (5 bases). V gave up 5 bases and J gave up 5 bases, with 18 bases separating them. This CDR3 spans 15 amino acids. The V gene's germline CDR1 is MGHDK and CDR2 SYGVNS. This chain's CDR3 is CASSLPGIEGETQYF. In DNA form, the CDR3 reads TGTGCCAGCAGTTTGCCGGGAATCGAGGGCGAGACCCAGTACTTC. Combining the CDR3 with reference TRBV25-1 and TRBJ2-5 gives the whole variable domain EADIYQTPRYLVIGTGKKITLECSQTMGHDKMYWYQQDPGMELHLIHYSYGVNSTEKGDLSSESTVSRIRTEHFPLTLESARPSHTSQYLCASSLPGIEGETQYFGPGTRLLVL.

The rearrangement links TRBV7-2 to TRBJ2-7, with TRBD2 matching over 8 bases. The CDR3 consists of 14 residues. Germline V CDR1 and CDR2: SGHTA, FQGNSA. J was trimmed by 0 bases and V by 5 bases; bases with no gene match: 3. CDR3 DNA: TGTGCCAGCAGCCAGCGGGAGTCCTCCTACGAGCAGTACTTC. Its protein is CASSQRESSYEQYF.

V is TRBV5-1 and J is TRBJ2-3; D is possibly TRBD1 (6 bases). The V end was cut by 4 bases, the J end by 1 base, with 10 bases between. The CDR3 extends over 14 amino acids. CDR1 SGHRS and CDR2 YFSETQ come from the germline V gene. The CDR3 sequence: CASSPRQGTDTQYF. The CDR3 DNA is TGCGCCAGCAGCCCCCGACAGGGCACAGATACGCAGTATTTT.